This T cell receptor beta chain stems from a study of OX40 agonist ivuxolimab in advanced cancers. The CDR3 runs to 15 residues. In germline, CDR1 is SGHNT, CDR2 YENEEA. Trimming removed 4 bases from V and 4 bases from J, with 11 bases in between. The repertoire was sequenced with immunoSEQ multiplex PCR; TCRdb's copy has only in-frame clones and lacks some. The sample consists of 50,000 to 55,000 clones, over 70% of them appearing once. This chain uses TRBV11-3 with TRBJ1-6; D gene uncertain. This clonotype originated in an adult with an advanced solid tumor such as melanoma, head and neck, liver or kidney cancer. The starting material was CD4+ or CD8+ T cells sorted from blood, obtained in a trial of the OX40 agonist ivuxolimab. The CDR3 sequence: CASSSTSGYNSPLHF. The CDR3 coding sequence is TGTGCCAGCAGCTCGACGAGTGGTTATAATTCACCCCTCCACTTT.